The 5 T cell receptor beta chains reported below all come from one sample, sequenced in a study of technical replicates of blood from a handful of donors. The repertoire was sequenced with immunoSEQ multiplex PCR; TCRdb's copy has only in-frame clones and lacks some. Of some 80,000 clones in the sample, 90% to 95% were seen once. The material sequenced was T cells isolated from PBMCs. Receptor source: a human donor in good health.

V gene TRBV7-9 combines with J gene TRBJ1-2, with 9 bases that match TRBD1. CDR3 length: 13 amino acids. CDR1 and CDR2 (germline): SEHNR, FQNEAQ (reference sequence). Unmatched junction bases numbered 4, after V lost 4 bases and J lost 7 bases. CDR3 in DNA: TGTGCCAGCAGCTCCGGGACAGGGCTTGGCTACACCTTC. Translated: CASSSGTGLGYTF.

V gene TRBV6-1 combines with J gene TRBJ1-2; D perhaps matches TRBD1 (6 bases). CDR1 and CDR2 (germline): MNHNS, SASEGT. The ends were cut back, 4 bases at V and 7 bases at J, with 19 bases in the middle. This CDR3 is built from 15 residues. The CDR3 loop reads CASSAPGAFVGGYTF. CDR3 nucleotide sequence: TGTGCCAGCAGTGCCCCAGGGGCTTTTGTCGGTGGCTACACCTTC.

The chain links TRBV7-9 to TRBJ1-5; 9 bases are a match to TRBD1. After removal of 3 bases from V and 5 bases from J, the junction contained 5 bases not matched to a gene. The CDR3 has 15 amino acids. Germline V CDR1 and CDR2: SEHNR, FQNEAQ (reference sequence). This chain's CDR3 is CASSLGQGLDQPQHF. CDR3 sequence (DNA): TGTGCCAGCAGCTTGGGACAGGGACTTGATCAGCCCCAGCATTTT.

The chain links TRBV6-1 to TRBJ1-2, with TRBD1 as a possible D gene (6 bases). With 6 bases removed from V and 2 bases from J, the gap between germline ends came to 13 bases. There are 14 residues in the CDR3. Germline values: CDR1 MNHNS, CDR2 SASEGT. CDR3 in amino acids: CASSGQLGNYGYTF. The DNA for the CDR3 is TGTGCCAGCAGCGGACAGTTAGGGAACTATGGCTACACCTTC.

A single count supports this clone. This chain links TRBV28 with TRBJ2-3, with 16 nucleotides matching TRBD2. The V gene end was trimmed by 0 bases and the J gene end by 4 bases; junction bases not matched to a gene: 7. CDR3 length equals 19 residues. The germline V gene has CDR1 MDHEN and CDR2 SYDVKM. The CDR3 here is CASSLWGLAGGRGADTQYF. DNA of the CDR3: TGTGCCAGCAGTTTATGGGGACTAGCGGGAGGGCGAGGGGCAGATACGCAGTATTTT.